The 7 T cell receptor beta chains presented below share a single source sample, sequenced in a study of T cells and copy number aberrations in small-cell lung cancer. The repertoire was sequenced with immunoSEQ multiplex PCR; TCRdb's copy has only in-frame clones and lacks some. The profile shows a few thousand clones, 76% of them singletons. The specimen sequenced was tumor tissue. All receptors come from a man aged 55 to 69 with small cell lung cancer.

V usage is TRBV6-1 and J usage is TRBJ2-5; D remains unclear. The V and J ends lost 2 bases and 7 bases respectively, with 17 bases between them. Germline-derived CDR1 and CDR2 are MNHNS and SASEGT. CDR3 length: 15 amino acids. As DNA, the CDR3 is TGTGCCAGCAGTGAATCCGAGCACCCTCCAGGGACCCAGTACTTC. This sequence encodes CASSESEHPPGTQYF.

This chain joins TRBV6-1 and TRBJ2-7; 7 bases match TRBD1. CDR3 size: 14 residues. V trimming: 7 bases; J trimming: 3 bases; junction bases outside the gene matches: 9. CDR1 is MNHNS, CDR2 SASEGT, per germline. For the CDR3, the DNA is TGTGCCAGCACCCTCAACAGGGGTCGCTACGAGCAGTACTTC. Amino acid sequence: CASTLNRGRYEQYF.

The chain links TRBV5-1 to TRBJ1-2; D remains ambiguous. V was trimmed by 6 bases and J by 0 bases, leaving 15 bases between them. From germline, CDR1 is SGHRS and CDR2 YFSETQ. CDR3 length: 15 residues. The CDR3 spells CASTLHLGTNYGYTF. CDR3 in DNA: TGCGCCAGCACCCTGCATTTGGGGACTAACTATGGCTACACCTTC. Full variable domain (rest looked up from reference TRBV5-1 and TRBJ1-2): KAGVTQTPRYLIKTRGQQVTLSCSPISGHRSVSWYQQTPGQGLQFLFEYFSETQRNKGNFPGRFSGRQFSNSRSEMNVSTLELGDSALYLCASTLHLGTNYGYTFGSGTRLTVV.

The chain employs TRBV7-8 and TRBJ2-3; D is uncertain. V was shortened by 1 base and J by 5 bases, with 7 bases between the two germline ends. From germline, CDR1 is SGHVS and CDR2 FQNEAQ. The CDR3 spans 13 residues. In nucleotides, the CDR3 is TGTGCCAGCAGCTTAGAGTGGGGAGATACGCAGTATTTT. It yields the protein CASSLEWGDTQYF.

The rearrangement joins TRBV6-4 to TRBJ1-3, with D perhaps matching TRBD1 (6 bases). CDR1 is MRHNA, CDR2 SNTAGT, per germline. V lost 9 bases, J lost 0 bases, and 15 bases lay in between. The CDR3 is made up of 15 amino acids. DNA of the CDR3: TGTGCCAGAAGCAGGGGCAAGATCTCTGGAAACACCATATATTTT. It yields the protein CARSRGKISGNTIYF.

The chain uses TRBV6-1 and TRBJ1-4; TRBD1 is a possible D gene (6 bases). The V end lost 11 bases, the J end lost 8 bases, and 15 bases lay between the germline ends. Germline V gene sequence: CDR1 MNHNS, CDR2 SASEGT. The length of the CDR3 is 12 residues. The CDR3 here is CAGATGTEKLFF. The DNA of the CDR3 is TGTGCCGGAGCCACCGGGACAGAAAAACTGTTTTTT.

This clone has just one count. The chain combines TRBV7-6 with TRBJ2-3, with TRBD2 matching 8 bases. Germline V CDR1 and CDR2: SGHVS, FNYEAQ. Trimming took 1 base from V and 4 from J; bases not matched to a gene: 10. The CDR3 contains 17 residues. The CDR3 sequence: CASSLVPRAGGPDTQYF. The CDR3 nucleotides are TGTGCCAGCAGCTTAGTCCCCCGGGCGGGGGGCCCAGATACGCAGTATTTT.